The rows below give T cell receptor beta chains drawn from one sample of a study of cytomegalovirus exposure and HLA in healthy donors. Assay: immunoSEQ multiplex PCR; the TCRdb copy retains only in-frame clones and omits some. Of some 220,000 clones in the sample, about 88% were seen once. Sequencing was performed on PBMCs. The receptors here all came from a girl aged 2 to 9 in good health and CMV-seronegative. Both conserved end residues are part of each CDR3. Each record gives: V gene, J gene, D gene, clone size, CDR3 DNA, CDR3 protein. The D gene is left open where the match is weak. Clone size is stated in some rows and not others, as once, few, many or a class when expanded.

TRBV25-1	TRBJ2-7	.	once	TGTGCCAGCAGTGAGTTTCCGGGACTCCACGGGGACTACGAGCAGTACTTC	CASSEFPGLHGDYEQYF
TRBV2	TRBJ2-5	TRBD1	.	TGTGCCAGCCTAAGGGGGCCAGAGACCCAGTACTTC	CASLRGPETQYF
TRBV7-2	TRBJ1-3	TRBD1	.	TGTGCCAGCAGCTCCTCCGGACAGGTCCTCTCTGGAAACACCATATATTTT	CASSSSGQVLSGNTIYF
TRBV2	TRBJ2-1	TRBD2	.	TGTGCCAGCAGAATAACTAGCGGGAGTTCCTCCTACAATGAGCAGTTCTTC	CASRITSGSSSYNEQFF
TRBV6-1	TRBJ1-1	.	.	TGTGCCAGCAGTGAAGGCGAAAGGGGCAGGACTGAAGCTTTCTTT	CASSEGERGRTEAFF
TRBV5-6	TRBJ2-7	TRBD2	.	TGTGCCAGCAGCTTGGTGCTCGGGACTAGGGAGGGCGAGCAGTACTTC	CASSLVLGTREGEQYF
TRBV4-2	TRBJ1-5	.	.	TGTGCCAGCAGCCAAGTTTGGCAGGAGGCGGATCAGCCCCAGCATTTT	CASSQVWQEADQPQHF
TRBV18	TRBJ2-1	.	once	TGTGCCAGCTCACCATCGGCTAGCCCCCTGAATGAGCAGTTCTTC	CASSPSASPLNEQFF
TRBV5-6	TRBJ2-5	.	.	TGTGCCAGCAGCTTGGTTTCGTGGGGGGGGCGAGAGACCCAGTACTTC	CASSLVSWGGRETQYF
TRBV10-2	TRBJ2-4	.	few	TGCGCCAGCACCTCGTTTTGGGAGTCCAAAAACATTCAGTACTTC	CASTSFWESKNIQYF
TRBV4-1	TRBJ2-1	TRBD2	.	TGCGCCAGCAGCCAACCTCCACTAGCGGGGGGGCCAGGTGAGCAGTTCTTC	CASSQPPLAGGPGEQFF
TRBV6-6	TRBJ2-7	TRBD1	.	TGTGCCACCACGGACACAGGGGCCTCCTACGAGCAGTACTTC	CATTDTGASYEQYF
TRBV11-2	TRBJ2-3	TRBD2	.	TGTGCCAGCAGCACCGTTAGGGGCGGGGGGCCTTCCACAGATACGCAGTATTTT	CASSTVRGGGPSTDTQYF
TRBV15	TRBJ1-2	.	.	TGTGCCACCAGCAGGGACTCCCGCTACACCTTC	CATSRDSRYTF
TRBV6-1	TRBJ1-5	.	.	TGTGCCAGCAGTGAAGCTGGGGGTGCGAGGGGGCAGCCCCAGCATTTT	CASSEAGGARGQPQHF
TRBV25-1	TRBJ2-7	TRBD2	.	TGTGCCAGCAGTGGGACCCTTAGACTAGCGGGGGTCTCTGGCGAGCAGTACTTC	CASSGTLRLAGVSGEQYF
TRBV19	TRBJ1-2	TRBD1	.	TGTGCCAGTAGCGACCCGGGACAGGGCTATGGCTACACCTTC	CASSDPGQGYGYTF
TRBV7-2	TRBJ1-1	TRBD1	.	TGTGCCAGCAGCTTACCCCGAGACAGGGTAAATACTGAAGCTTTCTTT	CASSLPRDRVNTEAFF
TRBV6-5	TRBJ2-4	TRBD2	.	TGTGCCAGCAGTTGGGGAGGGTCGTTTCAGTACTTC	CASSWGGSFQYF
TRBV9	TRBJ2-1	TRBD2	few	TGTGCCAGCAGCGACCGGACTAGCGGCACCAATGAGCAGTTCTTC	CASSDRTSGTNEQFF
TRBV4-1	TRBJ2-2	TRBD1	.	TGCGCCAGCAGCCAAGCCTCTGGCAGGGGGCGTAGCGGGGAGCTGTTTTTT	CASSQASGRGRSGELFF
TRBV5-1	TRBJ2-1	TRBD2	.	TGCGCCAGCAGCCCCGGGACTAGCGCCTACAATGAGCAGTTCTTC	CASSPGTSAYNEQFF
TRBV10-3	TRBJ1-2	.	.	TGTGCCATCAGTGGGGAGGGATATGGCTACACCTTC	CAISGEGYGYTF
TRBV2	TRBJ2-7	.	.	TGTGCCAGCAGTGAAGAGGCGGGACGGTACGAGCAGTACTTC	CASSEEAGRYEQYF
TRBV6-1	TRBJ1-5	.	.	TGTGCCAGCAGTGATCACGTCGGCGGCCAAAATCAGCCCCAGCATTTT	CASSDHVGGQNQPQHF